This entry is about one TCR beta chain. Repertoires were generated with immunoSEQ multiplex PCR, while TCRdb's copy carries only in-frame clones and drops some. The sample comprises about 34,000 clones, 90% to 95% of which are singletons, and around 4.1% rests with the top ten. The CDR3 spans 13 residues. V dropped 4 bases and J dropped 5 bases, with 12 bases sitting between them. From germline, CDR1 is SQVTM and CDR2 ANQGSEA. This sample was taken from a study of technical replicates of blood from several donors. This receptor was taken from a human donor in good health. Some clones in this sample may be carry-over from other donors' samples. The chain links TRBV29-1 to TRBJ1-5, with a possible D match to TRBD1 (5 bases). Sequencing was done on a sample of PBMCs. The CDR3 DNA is TGCAGCGTTGCCACAGGACCCCATCAGCCCCAGCATTTT. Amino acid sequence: CSVATGPHQPQHF.